Below are 31 T cell receptor beta chains sequenced from a single sample in a study of shared clonotypes between healthy human individuals. TCRdb's copy holds only in-frame clones and misses some; the assay was immunoSEQ multiplex PCR. The profile shows approximately 1.5 million clones, approximately 98.5% of them singletons. The sequenced sample consisted of naive CD4+ T cells sorted from blood. Regarding subset: CD45RA+ positively selected. The receptors originated from a young man in good health.

CDR3 residues: CASIKGGVNQPQHF. The CDR3 DNA reads as TGTGCCAGCATCAAAGGGGGGGTAAATCAGCCCCAGCATTTT. The chain joins TRBV6-1 to TRBJ1-5; D might be TRBD1 (6 bases). This CDR3 contains 14 residues. Germline V lookup: CDR1 MNHNS, CDR2 SASEGT. V was trimmed by 7 bases and J by 4 bases, leaving 14 bases between them.

The V gene is TRBV7-8, the J gene TRBJ2-2; TRBD2 matches at 12 bases. J lost 5 bases, V lost 6 bases, and 7 bases had no gene match. The CDR3 extends over 16 amino acids. Germline V gives CDR1 SGHVS, CDR2 FQNEAQ. The CDR3 here is CASRQGGTSGTGELFF. CDR3 DNA sequence: TGTGCCAGCAGACAAGGCGGGACTAGCGGGACCGGGGAGCTGTTTTTT.

This chain links TRBV7-2 with TRBJ1-2; 8 bases map to TRBD1. Germline loops: CDR1 SGHTA, CDR2 FQGNSA. The V segment lost 3 bases and the J segment 5 bases; nucleotides outside the gene matches: 8. This CDR3 is built from 15 residues. In DNA, the CDR3 is TGTGCCAGCAGCTTTTACAGGGGGTCGGGATATGGCTACACCTTC. It encodes CASSFYRGSGYGYTF.

The V and J genes are TRBV10-3 and TRBJ2-3; TRBD2 matches at 10 bases. This CDR3 region has 16 residues. The ends lost 5 bases at V and 4 bases at J; junction bases unmatched: 9. CDR1 is ENHRY, CDR2 SYGVKD, per germline. The CDR3 is CAISILAGASADTQYF. DNA of the CDR3: TGTGCCATCAGTATCCTAGCGGGAGCTAGTGCAGATACGCAGTATTTT.

The chain is built from TRBV2 and TRBJ2-1; TRBD1 is a possible D gene (5 bases). Per germline, CDR1 SNHLY and CDR2 FYNNEI. This CDR3 is 13 amino acids long. The ends were cut back, 3 bases at V and 9 bases at J, with 12 bases in the middle. The CDR3 spells CASSDRTGPEQFF. CDR3 DNA: TGTGCCAGCAGTGATCGAACAGGTCCTGAGCAGTTCTTC.

The genes are TRBV4-2 and TRBJ2-5, with 11 bases lining up with TRBD1. V lost 4 bases and J lost 5; bases outside the gene matches: 6. Germline V CDR1 and CDR2: LGHNA, YNFKEQ. The CDR3 length is 15 residues. CDR3 bases: TGTGCCAGCAGCCCGAGGACAGGGGGCAGGGAGACCCAGTACTTC. This gives the protein CASSPRTGGRETQYF.

CDR3 in DNA: TGCGCCAGCAGTGAGCTCGGCAGGTCTAAGTTCTTC. Protein sequence: CASSELGRSKFF. The J gene is TRBJ2-1, the V gene TRBV10-2; D is unresolved. From germline, CDR1 is WSHSY and CDR2 SAAADI. Deletions cut 2 bases from V and 14 bases from J, with 13 bases between. The CDR3 spans 12 residues.

V usage is TRBV14 and J usage is TRBJ1-5, with no clear D. Germline CDR1 SGHDN, CDR2 FVKESK. The CDR3 consists of 13 residues. V shed 3 bases and J shed 6 bases, with 9 bases lying between them. The CDR3 protein is CASSQRIGQPQHF. DNA for the CDR3: TGTGCCAGCAGCCAGAGGATCGGTCAGCCCCAGCATTTT.

The chain recombines TRBV7-6 with TRBJ2-1; possibly TRBD1 or TRBD2 for D (6 bases each). The CDR3 has 14 residues. Germline CDR1 is SGHVS and CDR2 is FNYEAQ. The V end lost 7 bases, the J end lost 7 bases, and 17 bases lay between the germline ends. The DNA of the CDR3 is TGTGCCAGCAACCATCCGGGGGCGGAAAATGAGCAGTTCTTC. This encodes CASNHPGAENEQFF.

The rearrangement joins TRBV19 to TRBJ2-3; 11 bases agree with TRBD2. V lost 9 bases and J lost 2; bases outside the gene matches: 4. Germline loops: CDR1 LNHDA, CDR2 SQIVND (reference sequence). The CDR3 runs 14 residues. This chain's CDR3 is CASATSGITDTQYF. The CDR3 DNA follows: TGTGCCAGCGCGACTAGCGGGATCACAGATACGCAGTATTTT.

CDR3 in DNA: TGCGCCAGCAGCCAAGTAGAGCCCTCCTACGAGCAGTACTTC. Translating gives CASSQVEPSYEQYF. The V and J genes are TRBV4-1 and TRBJ2-7; D not resolved. V was pared by 1 base and J by 0 bases, with 7 bases between. Germline values: CDR1 MGHRA, CDR2 YSYEKL. This CDR3 is 14 amino acids long.

The rearrangement links TRBV7-9 to TRBJ1-5; TRBD1 matches 9 bases. The germline gives CDR1 SEHNR, CDR2 FQNEAQ (reference sequence). J was trimmed by 0 bases and V by 5 bases; bases with no gene match: 8. The CDR3 totals 17 residues. CDR3 region: CASSATGGPYSNQPQHF. The CDR3 DNA reads as TGTGCCAGCAGCGCAACAGGGGGCCCTTATAGCAATCAGCCCCAGCATTTT. Full variable domain (outside the CDR3, taken from reference TRBV7-9 and TRBJ1-5): DTGVSQNPRHKITKRGQNVTFRCDPISEHNRLYWYRQTLGQGPEFLTYFQNEAQLEKSRLLSDRFSAERPKGSFSTLEIQRTEQGDSAMYLCASSATGGPYSNQPQHFGDGTRLSIL.

The gene calls are TRBV5-1 and TRBJ1-1; 7 bases match TRBD1. Trimming took 3 bases from V and 2 from J; bases not matched to a gene: 7. Germline-derived CDR1 and CDR2 are SGHRS and YFSETQ. The CDR3 runs to 15 residues. The CDR3 nucleotides read TGCGCCAGCAGCTGGACCGGGACAGCTAACACTGAAGCTTTCTTT. Residues: CASSWTGTANTEAFF.

This chain uses TRBV5-1 with TRBJ1-5, with D unclear. The germline gives CDR1 SGHRS, CDR2 YFSETQ. The V end lost 2 bases, the J end lost 5 bases, and 14 bases lay between the germline ends. The CDR3 covers 15 residues. This CDR3 reads CASSLETGSDQPQHF. CDR3 DNA: TGCGCCAGCAGCTTAGAAACGGGGTCGGATCAGCCCCAGCATTTT.

A single count supports this clone. This chain connects TRBV6-1 to TRBJ2-7; D gene ambiguous. The CDR3 consists of 12 residues. Germline assignment: CDR1 MNHNS and CDR2 SASEGT. V gave up 5 bases and J gave up 0 bases, with 5 bases separating them. As DNA, the CDR3 is TGTGCCAGCAGTACCACCTCCTACGAGCAGTACTTC. It translates to CASSTTSYEQYF.

V is TRBV6-1 and J is TRBJ2-5; D is ambiguous. CDR1 is MNHNS and CDR2 is SASEGT in the germline V gene. V shed 6 bases and J shed 5 bases, with 16 bases lying between them. The CDR3 has 14 amino acids. The CDR3 protein is CASSRRFAGETQYF. CDR3 in DNA: TGTGCCAGCAGCCGCAGGTTTGCCGGGGAGACCCAGTACTTC.

This chain uses TRBV9 with TRBJ2-1, with no clear D. The length of the CDR3 is 12 residues. V lost 4 bases, J lost 7 bases, and 9 bases lay in between. Per the germline V gene, CDR1 is SGDLS and CDR2 is YYNGEE. As DNA, the CDR3 is TGTGCCAGCAGCATGACTGGTAATGAGCAGTTCTTC. This translates into CASSMTGNEQFF.

This clone was seen a single time. The sample contains more than one DNA sequence encoding this CDR3. This chain joins TRBV18 and TRBJ1-3; 7 bases agree with TRBD1. Germline V gene lookup returns CDR1 KGHSH and CDR2 LQKENI. V lost 3 bases and J lost 2; bases outside the gene matches: 4. CDR3 length equals 15 residues. The CDR3: CASSPRQGAGNTIYF. Written as DNA, the CDR3 is TGTGCCAGCTCACCGCGTCAGGGGGCTGGAAACACCATATATTTT.

CDR3 DNA sequence: TGTGCCAGTAGTATTGAGGGGACCTACGAGCAGTACTTC. It yields the protein CASSIEGTYEQYF. J is TRBJ2-7 and V is TRBV19, with D tentatively TRBD1 or TRBD2 (5 bases each). The germline gives CDR1 LNHDA, CDR2 SQIVND (reference sequence). Trimming stripped 3 bases from V and 2 bases from J, with 8 bases between. The CDR3 extends over 13 amino acids.

The V and J genes are TRBV18 and TRBJ2-7; tentatively, D is TRBD1 (5 bases). CDR3 length: 15 residues. V lost 3 bases, J lost 3 bases, and 15 bases lay in between. Germline V gives CDR1 KGHSH, CDR2 LQKENI. In DNA form, the CDR3 reads TGTGCCAGCTCACCCCGACAGACATCCCTCTACGAGCAGTACTTC. The encoded protein is CASSPRQTSLYEQYF.

Notes on this clone: The same CDR3 also results from other DNA sequences found in this sample. The CDR3 DNA follows: TGCGCCAGCAGCTTGTCGGGCACAGATACGCAGTATTTT. The encoded protein is CASSLSGTDTQYF. The chain combines TRBV5-1 with TRBJ2-3; no reliable D call. The CDR3 consists of 13 residues. Per the germline V gene, CDR1 is SGHRS and CDR2 is YFSETQ. V was trimmed by 1 base and J by 1 base, leaving 4 bases between them. The full variable domain, in which reference TRBV5-1 and TRBJ2-3 provide the parts outside the CDR3, is KAGVTQTPRYLIKTRGQQVTLSCSPISGHRSVSWYQQTPGQGLQFLFEYFSETQRNKGNFPGRFSGRQFSNSRSEMNVSTLELGDSALYLCASSLSGTDTQYFGPGTRLTVL.

The chain employs TRBV5-4 and TRBJ2-3, with TRBD2 matching over 8 bases. CDR3 length equals 15 residues. Trimming cost V 1 base and J 5 bases; bases outside gene matches: 6. From germline, CDR1 is SGHNT and CDR2 YYREEE (reference sequence). The CDR3 DNA sequence: TGTGCCAGCAGCTTGCCAAGCGGGAGTGGAGATACGCAGTATTTT. Encoded protein: CASSLPSGSGDTQYF.

A single count supports this clone. This chain connects TRBV7-9 to TRBJ1-3, with D uncertain. Trimming removed 2 bases at V and 1 base at J, with 9 bases between. The CDR3 sequence is 15 residues long. The germline V gene encodes CDR1 SEHNR and CDR2 FQNEAQ (reference sequence). The CDR3 sequence: CASSLKGVSGNTIYF. CDR3 DNA: TGTGCCAGCAGCTTAAAGGGCGTTTCTGGAAACACCATATATTTT.

This chain uses TRBV7-9 with TRBJ1-5, with D uncertain. Germline assignment: CDR1 SEHNR and CDR2 FQNEAQ (reference sequence). With 5 bases removed from V and 5 bases from J, the gap between germline ends came to 7 bases. The CDR3 loop spans 12 amino acids. Here the CDR3 DNA reads TGTGCCAGCAGCACTGGAGATCAGCCCCAGCATTTT. Its translation is CASSTGDQPQHF.

This clone was found once. The V call is TRBV29-1, the J call TRBJ2-7; TRBD2 is a possible D gene (7 bases). Trimming removed 4 bases at V and 7 bases at J, with 23 bases between. The CDR3 runs 15 residues. Germline lookup yields CDR1 SQVTM and CDR2 ANQGSEA. CDR3 amino acids: CSVVGRGHGSGEQYF. Written as DNA, the CDR3 is TGCAGCGTTGTAGGGCGGGGGCACGGGAGTGGAGAGCAGTACTTC.

This chain uses TRBV7-9 with TRBJ2-1, with 7 positions matching TRBD1. The J segment lost 2 bases and the V segment lost 5 bases, leaving 12 bases of the junction unmatched. Germline CDR1 and CDR2: SEHNR and FQNEAQ (reference sequence). The CDR3 runs to 17 residues. CDR3 sequence (DNA): TGTGCCAGCAGCCCCAAGGGGGCGGCTAAGGCCTACAATGAGCAGTTCTTC. Translating gives CASSPKGAAKAYNEQFF. Supplemented by reference TRBV7-9 and TRBJ2-1, the full variable domain reads DTGVSQNPRHKITKRGQNVTFRCDPISEHNRLYWYRQTLGQGPEFLTYFQNEAQLEKSRLLSDRFSAERPKGSFSTLEIQRTEQGDSAMYLCASSPKGAAKAYNEQFFGPGTRLTVL.

CDR3 coding DNA: TGTGCCAGCAGCTCCCCTGGGGGGAGGCACGAGCAGTACTTC. Its protein product is CASSSPGGRHEQYF. The gene calls are TRBV7-2 and TRBJ2-7, with a weak D call TRBD2 (6 bases). The CDR3 loop spans 14 amino acids. Germline-derived CDR1 and CDR2 are SGHTA and FQGNSA. Trimming removed 4 bases at V and 5 bases at J, with 15 bases between.

For the CDR3, the DNA is TGTGCCAGCAGTCTCCCCGGACTAGCGGGAGTAGGCGGCGAGCAGTACTTC. As protein: CASSLPGLAGVGGEQYF. The rearrangement links TRBV28 to TRBJ2-7; 13 bases map to TRBD2. Germline CDR1 is MDHEN and CDR2 is SYDVKM. This CDR3 spans 17 amino acids. J was trimmed by 6 bases and V by 5 bases; bases with no gene match: 13.

This clone showed up just once. The V gene is TRBV2, the J gene TRBJ2-5; D is undetermined. V gave up 8 bases and J gave up 0 bases, with 10 bases separating them. This CDR3 is built from 13 residues. The germline V gene has CDR1 SNHLY and CDR2 FYNNEI. CDR3 loop: CASLQPDQETQYF. Written as DNA, the CDR3 is TGTGCCAGCCTTCAGCCAGACCAAGAGACCCAGTACTTC. The full variable domain, in which reference TRBV2 and TRBJ2-5 provide the parts outside the CDR3, is EPEVTQTPSHQVTQMGQEVILRCVPISNHLYFYWYRQILGQKVEFLVSFYNNEISEKSEIFDDQFSVERPDGSNFTLKIRSTKLEDSAMYFCASLQPDQETQYFGPGTRLLVL.

The gene calls are TRBV7-8 and TRBJ2-3, with a weak D call TRBD2 (5 bases). With 2 bases removed from V and 7 bases from J, the gap between germline ends came to 19 bases. The CDR3 is made up of 16 amino acids. Looked up from germline, CDR1 is SGHVS and CDR2 is FQNEAQ. The CDR3 protein is CASSLQLATVAHTQYF. DNA of the CDR3: TGTGCCAGCAGCTTACAATTAGCGACGGTCGCTCATACGCAGTATTTT.

This CDR3 reads CASSEIRFGYEQYF. DNA of the CDR3: TGTGCCAGCAGTGAAATAAGATTCGGGTACGAGCAGTACTTC. The J gene is TRBJ2-7, the V gene TRBV6-1, with no clear D. Germline V CDR1 and CDR2: MNHNS, SASEGT. V was trimmed by 2 bases and J by 4 bases, leaving 12 bases between them. The CDR3 sequence is 14 residues long.